This paragraph covers one T cell receptor (beta chain) sequence. What it binds is unknown. This entry comes from a study of shared clonotypes between healthy human individuals. The wider study: Donors, aged 18 to 49, were two women and three men. Study conclusions and caveats: Researchers found naive subsets generally carried larger estimated richness than memory subsets.

Germline lookup yields CDR1 SGHAT and CDR2 FQNNGV. The CDR3 has 18 amino acids. Between the trimmed V and J ends, which lost 0 bases and 2 bases, there was a span of 20 bases. The assay was immunoSEQ multiplex PCR, and TCRdb's table has in-frame clones only and misses some. The table lists hundreds of thousands of clones, around 93% of them singletons, with 20% to 30% in the top ten. Naive CD8 cells were CD45RO-negative, positively selected for CCR7, excluding terminally differentiated effector memory CD45RA+ cells. V gene TRBV11-2 combines with J gene TRBJ2-7, with D tentatively TRBD1 or TRBD2 (5 bases each). The sequencing input was naive CD8+ T cells sorted from blood. This receptor was obtained from a young man in good health. CDR3 amino acids: CASSLDLALRDPAYEQYF. The DNA of the CDR3 is TGTGCCAGCAGCTTAGATCTCGCTCTCCGGGACCCCGCCTACGAGCAGTACTTC.